The clone carrying this T cell receptor (beta chain) was detected only once. Method: immunoSEQ multiplex PCR; TCRdb's copy keeps in-frame clones and lacks some. The repertoire holds 13,000 to 15,000 clones, with 71% as singletons. Trimming took 2 bases from V and 2 from J, leaving 16 bases between them. Germline lookup yields CDR1 SGHVS and CDR2 FNYEAQ. CDR3 length: 16 residues. These data are taken from a study of neoadjuvant anti-PD-1 for oral cavity cancer. The chain employs TRBV7-6 and TRBJ2-7, with D uncertain. This specimen consisted of PBMCs, obtained before nivolumab (anti-PD-1) treatment. This TCR derives from a person between 40 and 85 years old with oral cavity squamous cell carcinoma. The CDR3: CASSLWPAGATYEQYF. DNA for the CDR3: TGTGCCAGCAGCTTATGGCCTGCCGGAGCAACCTACGAGCAGTACTTC.